This T cell receptor (delta chain) was identified in a study of Vδ1+ human thymocytes listed by TCRdb under 2018. Regarding the research as a whole: mRNA-level TRG and TRD CDR3 repertoires of highly purified Vdelta1+ thymocytes from young children were characterised as a data resource. The multiplex-based CDR3 amplicon strategy had previously been validated against 5'RACE-based CDR3 amplicon generation methods. The paper's findings and limits, for the study overall: Even though sort purity was high, 20% to 25% of thymic TRD sequences were Vdelta2 (and few were Vdelta3), which was not the case for the peripheral blood Vdelta1+ controls. In contrast to oligoclonal peripheral blood repertoires, thymic TRG and TRD repertoires appeared to be highly polyclonal with Gaussian CDR3 length distributions. No clustering by age or sex was observed, so analyses did not stratify donors by these variables. Numerous TRG clonotypes were shared among donors (up to about 7x10^3), while TRD repertoires were essentially private (a maximum of about 100 shared). Because unexpected Vdelta2 sequences could lead to misinterpretation of bulk repertoire data, the authors recommended using highly purified populations and single-cell validation.

Thymic samples were depleted of alphabeta T cells, then CD3+ TCRVdelta1+ TCRVdelta2- thymocytes were FACS-sorted. Sorted Vdelta1+ thymocyte purity ranged from about 96% to 99.6%. Thymic specimens were obtained from 8 paediatric patients, aged from roughly 5 days to 15 months, who were undergoing corrective cardiac surgery. Thymic tissue was dispersed and mononuclear cells isolated on a Histopaque-1077 density gradient. For staining, the antibodies used were anti-TCRVdelta1 clone TS8.2, anti-TCRVdelta2 clone B6, anti-CD3 clone HIT3a and anti-TCRalphabeta clone IP26. The CDR3 holds 17 amino acids from the cysteine to the phenylalanine. Only the CDR3 part of the read is kept: 51 bases, read in frame from the first base. The junction shows trimming of 0 bases on V and 8 bases on J, plus 22 bases between the germline ends. Reading the germline V gene gives CDR1 TSWWSYY and CDR2 QGS. RNA extraction was carried out with the RNeasy mini kit, and reverse transcription was then done using Superscript III. To generate the CDR3 amplicons, a multiplex PCR was run using pooled V-gene forward primers together with a constant-region reverse primer that carried Illumina adaptor overhangs. After gel purification, the amplicons were indexed with Nextera index primers over roughly 8 extra PCR cycles and then purified using AMPure XP beads. The libraries were sequenced on an Illumina MiSeq using paired-end 250 bp reads, dual indexing and a 20% PhiX spike-in. Per the source publication's procedure: FastQC was used to quality check the reads, while ea-utils fastq-join merged the TRG read pairs. Sequences were annotated with IMGT/HighV-QUEST, keeping only productive sequences with unambiguous V-gene assignment; clonotypes were defined by identical CDR3 sequence. Downstream analysis used VDJtools 1.1.1, tcR 2.2.3, Treemap and vegan Shannon diversity in R 3.4.4. The public reads were reprocessed by TCRdb using CATT, and rows of matching DNA were later combined. The V and J calls shown here were made by TCRdb, not taken from the authors' results. This sample lists tens of thousands of delta-chain clones; over 7% were detected once. The ten largest clones capture 0.8% to 1% of the sample.

Regarding this clone: Its antigen remains undetermined. No per-base quality is available; no much larger clone lies one base away.

This sequence was found in a child less than two years old who had congenital heart surgery. The sequence is built from TRDV1 and TRDJ1; TRDD3 is a weak D gene call, 5 bases matching. Because TCRdb records no J gene, it was assigned here through a match of the DNA to germline. The sample was Vdelta1+ gamma-delta thymocytes from the thymus. Taken with the paper, the label for cell subset or site translates to: FACS-sorted CD3+ TCRalphabeta- TCRVdelta1+ TCRVdelta2- thymocytes. The nucleotide sequence reads TGTGCTCTTGGGGAACTAGAGCTCTCCCCGGGGACACTGAAACTCATCTTT. It codes for CALGELELSPGTLKLIF.